The T cell receptor (beta chain) described here comes from a study of blood T cell repertoires in COVID-19. For the study at large: The cDNA or gDNA used as material had been derived from T cells, B-cell-depleted T cells, or PBMCs.

Authors' data handling: Reference gene primer amplification gave nucleated cell count estimates. Some clones are missing from TCRdb's copy, which holds only in-frame ones; the method was immunoSEQ multiplex PCR. That table is the source of V, J and clone size, and D and trimming were worked out from the DNA. This table has more than 250,000 clones, about 91% appearing once. This clone was recorded once. The CDR3 extends over 15 amino acids. V lost 0 bases, J lost 1 base, and 10 bases lay in between. CDR1 is SGHTS and CDR2 is YDEGEE in the germline V gene. The origin of this receptor is a woman in her 30s with COVID-19, enrolled during active disease. Sequenced material: peripheral blood. The chain combines TRBV5-8 with TRBJ2-5; D is possibly TRBD1 (5 bases). The CDR3 spells CASSLARQIQETQYF. In nucleotides, the CDR3 is TGTGCCAGCAGCTTGGCCCGACAGATCCAAGAGACCCAGTACTTC.